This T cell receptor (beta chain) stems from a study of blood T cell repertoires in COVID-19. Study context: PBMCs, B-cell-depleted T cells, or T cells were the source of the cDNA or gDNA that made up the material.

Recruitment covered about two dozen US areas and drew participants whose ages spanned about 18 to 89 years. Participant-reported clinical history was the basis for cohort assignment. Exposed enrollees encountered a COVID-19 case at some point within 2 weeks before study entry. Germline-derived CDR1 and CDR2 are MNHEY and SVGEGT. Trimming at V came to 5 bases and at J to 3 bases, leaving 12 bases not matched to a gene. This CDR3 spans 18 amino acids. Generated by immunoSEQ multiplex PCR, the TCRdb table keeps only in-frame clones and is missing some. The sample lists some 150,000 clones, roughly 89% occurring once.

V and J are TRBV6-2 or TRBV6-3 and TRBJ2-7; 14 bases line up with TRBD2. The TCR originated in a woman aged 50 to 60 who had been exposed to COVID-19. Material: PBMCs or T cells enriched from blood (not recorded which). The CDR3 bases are TGTGCCAGCAGTCCCCCTAGGAGACTAGCGGGGGGGATCTACGAGCAGTACTTC. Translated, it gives CASSPPRRLAGGIYEQYF.